This T cell receptor beta chain derives from a study of blood T cell repertoires in COVID-19. Across the whole study: The United States, Italy and Spain were the sources of the acute and convalescent COVID-19 samples. T cells, B-cell-depleted T cells, or PBMCs provided the cDNA or gDNA that served as material.

Profiled with immunoSEQ multiplex PCR; TCRdb holds only in-frame clones, not every one. The sample yields fewer than 150,000 clones, less than 90% seen once. All recovered Cohort 3 donors got two negative PCRs, got clearance, or saw symptom resolution. Sample: PBMCs or T cells enriched from blood (not recorded which). The sequence derives from a man under 40 who had recovered from COVID-19.

CDR3 bases: TGTGCCAGCAGCCTCAGTCGTCCTGTAGGGGGAGAGACCCAGTACTTC. Translating gives CASSLSRPVGGETQYF. The chain links TRBV3-1 (or the pseudogene TRBV3-2) to TRBJ2-5; TRBD1 might be the D (6 bases). CDR1 is LGHDT and CDR2 is YNNKEL in the germline V gene (reference sequence). Trimming took 4 bases from V and 4 from J, leaving 19 bases between them. This CDR3 has 16 amino acids.